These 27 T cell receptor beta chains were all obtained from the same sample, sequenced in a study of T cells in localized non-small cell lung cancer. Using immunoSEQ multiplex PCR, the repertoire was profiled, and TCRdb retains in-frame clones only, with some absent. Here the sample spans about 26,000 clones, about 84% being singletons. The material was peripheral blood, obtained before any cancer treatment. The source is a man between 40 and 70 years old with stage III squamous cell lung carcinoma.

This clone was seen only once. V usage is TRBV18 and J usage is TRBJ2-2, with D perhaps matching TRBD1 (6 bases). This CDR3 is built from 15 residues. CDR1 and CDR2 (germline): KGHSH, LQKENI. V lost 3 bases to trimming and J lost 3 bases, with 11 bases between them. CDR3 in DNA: TGTGCCAGCTCACCGGGGACAAGGGACACCGGGGAGCTGTTTTTT. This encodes CASSPGTRDTGELFF.

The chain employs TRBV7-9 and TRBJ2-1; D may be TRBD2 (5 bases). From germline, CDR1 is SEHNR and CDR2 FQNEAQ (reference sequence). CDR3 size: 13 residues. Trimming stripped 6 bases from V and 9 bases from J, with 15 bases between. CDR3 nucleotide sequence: TGTGCCAGCAGTTCCAGCGGCCTGGGTGAGCAGTTCTTC. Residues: CASSSSGLGEQFF.

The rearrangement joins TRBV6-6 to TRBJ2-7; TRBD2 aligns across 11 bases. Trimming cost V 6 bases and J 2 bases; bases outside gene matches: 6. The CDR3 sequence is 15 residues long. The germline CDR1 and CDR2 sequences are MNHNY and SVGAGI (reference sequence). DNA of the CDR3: TGTGCCAGCAGGTCCGGGACTAGCGGAACCTACGAGCAGTACTTC. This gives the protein CASRSGTSGTYEQYF.

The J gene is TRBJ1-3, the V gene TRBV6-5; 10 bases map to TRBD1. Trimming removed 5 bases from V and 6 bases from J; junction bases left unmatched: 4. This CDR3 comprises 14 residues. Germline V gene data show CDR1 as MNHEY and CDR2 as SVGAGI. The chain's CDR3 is CASSHGTGVNTIYF. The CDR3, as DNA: TGTGCCAGCAGTCACGGGACAGGGGTAAACACCATATATTTT.

DNA for the CDR3: TGTGCCAGCAGCCTTCCCAACCGAGGCGGGGAGCTGTTTTTT. This translates into CASSLPNRGGELFF. The genes are TRBV5-4 and TRBJ2-2; no definite D call. Germline V gene lookup returns CDR1 SGHNT and CDR2 YYREEE (reference sequence). This CDR3 is built from 14 residues. Deletions cut 4 bases from V and 7 bases from J, with 14 bases between.

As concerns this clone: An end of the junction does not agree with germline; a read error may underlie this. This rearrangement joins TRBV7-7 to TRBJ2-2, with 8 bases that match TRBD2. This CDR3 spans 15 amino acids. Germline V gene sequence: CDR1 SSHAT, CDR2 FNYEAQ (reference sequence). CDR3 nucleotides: TGTGCTAGCAGCTACGGGAGGGCCATCGCCGGGGAGCTGTTTTTT. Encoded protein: CASSYGRAIAGELFF. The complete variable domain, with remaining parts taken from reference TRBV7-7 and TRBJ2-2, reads GAGVSQSPRYKVTKRGQDVTLRCDPISSHATLYWYQQALGQGPEFLTYFNYEAQPDKSGLPSDRFSAERPEGSISTLTIQRTEQRDSAMYRCASSYGRAIAGELFFGEGSRLTVL.

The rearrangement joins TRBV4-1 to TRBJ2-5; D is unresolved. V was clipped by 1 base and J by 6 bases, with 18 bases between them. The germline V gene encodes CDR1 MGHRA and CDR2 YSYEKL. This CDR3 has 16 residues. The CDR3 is CASSQVGNGQLKTQYF. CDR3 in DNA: TGCGCCAGCAGCCAAGTGGGGAATGGGCAATTGAAGACCCAGTACTTC.

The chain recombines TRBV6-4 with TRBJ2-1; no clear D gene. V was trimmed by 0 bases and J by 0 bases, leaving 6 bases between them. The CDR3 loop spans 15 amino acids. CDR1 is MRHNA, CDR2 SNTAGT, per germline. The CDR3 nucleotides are TGTGCCAGCAGTGACTCATGGAGCTCCTACAATGAGCAGTTCTTC. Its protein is CASSDSWSSYNEQFF.

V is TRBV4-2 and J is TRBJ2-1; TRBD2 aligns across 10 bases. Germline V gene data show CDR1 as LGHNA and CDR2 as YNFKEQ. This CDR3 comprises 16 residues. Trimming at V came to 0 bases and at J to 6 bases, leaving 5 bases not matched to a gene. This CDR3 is CASSQEPLAGVNEQFF. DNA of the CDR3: TGTGCCAGCAGCCAAGAGCCCCTAGCGGGAGTCAATGAGCAGTTCTTC.

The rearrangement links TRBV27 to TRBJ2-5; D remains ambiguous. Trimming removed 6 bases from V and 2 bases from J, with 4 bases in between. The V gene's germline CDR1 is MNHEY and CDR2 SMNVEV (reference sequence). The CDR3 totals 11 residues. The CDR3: CASRWQETQYF. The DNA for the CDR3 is TGTGCCAGCAGGTGGCAAGAGACCCAGTACTTC.

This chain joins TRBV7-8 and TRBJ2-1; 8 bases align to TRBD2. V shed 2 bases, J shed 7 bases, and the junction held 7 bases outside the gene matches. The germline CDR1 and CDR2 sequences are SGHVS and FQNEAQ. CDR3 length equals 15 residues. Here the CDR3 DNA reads TGTGCCAGCAGCTTATTTAGCGGGATTGGAAATGAGCAGTTCTTC. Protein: CASSLFSGIGNEQFF.

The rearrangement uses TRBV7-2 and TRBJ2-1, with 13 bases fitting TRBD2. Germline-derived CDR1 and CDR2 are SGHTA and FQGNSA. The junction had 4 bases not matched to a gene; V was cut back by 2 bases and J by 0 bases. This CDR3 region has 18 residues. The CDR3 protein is CASSLRGLAGLSYNEQFF. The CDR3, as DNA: TGTGCCAGCAGCTTAAGGGGACTAGCGGGGCTCTCCTACAATGAGCAGTTCTTC.

This CDR3 is CASSPGSGGRETQYF. The CDR3 DNA reads TGCGCCAGCAGCCCGGGGTCGGGAGGGCGTGAGACCCAGTACTTC. This chain joins TRBV5-1 and TRBJ2-5; 8 positions agree with TRBD2. The J segment lost 5 bases and the V segment lost 4 bases, leaving 10 bases of the junction unmatched. The CDR3 contains 15 residues. Germline assignment: CDR1 SGHRS and CDR2 YFSETQ. Full variable domain (remainder filled in from reference TRBV5-1 and TRBJ2-5): KAGVTQTPRYLIKTRGQQVTLSCSPISGHRSVSWYQQTPGQGLQFLFEYFSETQRNKGNFPGRFSGRQFSNSRSEMNVSTLELGDSALYLCASSPGSGGRETQYFGPGTRLLVL.

This CDR3 reads CASSLPNPNQPQHF. CDR3 DNA sequence: TGTGCCAGCAGCTTACCGAACCCGAATCAGCCCCAGCATTTT. The V call is TRBV7-2, the J call TRBJ1-5; D is unclear. The germline V and J ends were trimmed by 2 bases and 4 bases, with 9 bases remaining between them. The CDR3 spans 14 residues. From germline, CDR1 is SGHTA and CDR2 FQGNSA. The whole variable domain, remainder taken from reference TRBV7-2 and TRBJ1-5, is GAGVSQSPSNKVTEKGKDVELRCDPISGHTALYWYRQSLGQGLEFLIYFQGNSAPDKSGLPSDRFSAERTGGSVSTLTIQRTQQEDSAVYLCASSLPNPNQPQHFGDGTRLSIL.

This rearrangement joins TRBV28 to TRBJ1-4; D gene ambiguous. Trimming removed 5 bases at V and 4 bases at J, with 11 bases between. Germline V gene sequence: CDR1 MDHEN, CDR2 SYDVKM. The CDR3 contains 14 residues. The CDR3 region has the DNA TGTGCCAGCAGTCCTCAAAGACTTAATGAAAAACTGTTTTTT. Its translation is CASSPQRLNEKLFF.

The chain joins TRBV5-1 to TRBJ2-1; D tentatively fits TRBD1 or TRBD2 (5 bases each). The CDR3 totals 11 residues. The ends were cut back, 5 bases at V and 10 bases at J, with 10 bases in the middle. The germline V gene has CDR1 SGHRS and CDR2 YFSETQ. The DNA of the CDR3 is TGCGCCAGCAGGGGGGAGATGGAGCAGTTCTTC. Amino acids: CASRGEMEQFF. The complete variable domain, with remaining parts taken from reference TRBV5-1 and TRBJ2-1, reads KAGVTQTPRYLIKTRGQQVTLSCSPISGHRSVSWYQQTPGQGLQFLFEYFSETQRNKGNFPGRFSGRQFSNSRSEMNVSTLELGDSALYLCASRGEMEQFFGPGTRLTVL.

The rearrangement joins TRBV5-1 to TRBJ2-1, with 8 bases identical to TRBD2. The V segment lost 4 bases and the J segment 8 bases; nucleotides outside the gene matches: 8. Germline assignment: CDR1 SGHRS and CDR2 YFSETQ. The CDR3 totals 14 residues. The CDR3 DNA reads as TGCGCCAGCAGCCAGGGACTAGTGATTGATGAGCAGTTCTTC. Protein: CASSQGLVIDEQFF.

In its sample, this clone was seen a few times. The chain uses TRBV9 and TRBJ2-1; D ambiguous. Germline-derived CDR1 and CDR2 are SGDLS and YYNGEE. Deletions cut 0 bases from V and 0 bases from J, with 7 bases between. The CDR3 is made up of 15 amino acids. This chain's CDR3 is CASSVARSSYNEQFF. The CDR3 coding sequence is TGTGCCAGCAGCGTAGCGAGGAGCTCCTACAATGAGCAGTTCTTC.

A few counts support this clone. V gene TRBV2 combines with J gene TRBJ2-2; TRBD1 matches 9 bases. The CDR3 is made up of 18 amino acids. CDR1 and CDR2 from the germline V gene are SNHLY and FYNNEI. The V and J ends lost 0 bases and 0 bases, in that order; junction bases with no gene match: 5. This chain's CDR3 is CASSEAYYRGPNTGELFF. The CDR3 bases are TGTGCCAGCAGTGAAGCATATTACAGGGGGCCGAACACCGGGGAGCTGTTTTTT.

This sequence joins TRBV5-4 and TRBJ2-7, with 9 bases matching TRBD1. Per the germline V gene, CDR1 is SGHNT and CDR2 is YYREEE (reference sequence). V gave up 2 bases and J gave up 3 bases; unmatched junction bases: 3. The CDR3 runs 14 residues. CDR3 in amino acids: CASSFGQGYYEQYF. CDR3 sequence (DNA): TGTGCCAGCAGCTTTGGACAGGGGTACTACGAGCAGTACTTC.

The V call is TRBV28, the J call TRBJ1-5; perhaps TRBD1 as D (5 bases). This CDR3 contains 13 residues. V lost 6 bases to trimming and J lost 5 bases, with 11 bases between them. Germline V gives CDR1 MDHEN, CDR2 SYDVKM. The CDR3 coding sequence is TGTGCCAGCAGAAGGCGGGACTATCAGCCCCAGCATTTT. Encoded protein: CASRRRDYQPQHF.

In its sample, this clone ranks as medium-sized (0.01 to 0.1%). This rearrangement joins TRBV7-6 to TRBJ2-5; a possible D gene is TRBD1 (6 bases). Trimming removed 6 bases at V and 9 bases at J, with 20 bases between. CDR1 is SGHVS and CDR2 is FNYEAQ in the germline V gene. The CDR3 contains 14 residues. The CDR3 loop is CASSFDRSLLAQYF. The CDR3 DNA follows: TGTGCCAGCAGTTTCGACAGGAGCCTACTGGCCCAGTACTTC.

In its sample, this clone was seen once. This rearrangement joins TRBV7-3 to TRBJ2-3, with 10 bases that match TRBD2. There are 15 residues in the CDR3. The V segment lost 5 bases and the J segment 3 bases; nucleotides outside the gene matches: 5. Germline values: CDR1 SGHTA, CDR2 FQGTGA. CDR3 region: CASSPGLAETDTQYF. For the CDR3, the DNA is TGTGCCAGCAGCCCAGGACTAGCGGAAACAGATACGCAGTATTTT.

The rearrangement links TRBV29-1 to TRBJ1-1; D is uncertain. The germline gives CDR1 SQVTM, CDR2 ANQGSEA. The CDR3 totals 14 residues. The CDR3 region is CTEWVLTPNTEAFF. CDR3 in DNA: TGCACCGAGTGGGTCCTAACCCCGAACACTGAAGCTTTCTTT. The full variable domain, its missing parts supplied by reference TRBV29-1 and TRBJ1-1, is SAVISQKPSRDICQRGTSLTIQCQVDSQVTMMFWYRQQPGQSLTLIATANQGSEATYESGFVIDKFPISRPNLTFSTLTVSNMSPEDSSIYLCTEWVLTPNTEAFFGQGTRLTVV.

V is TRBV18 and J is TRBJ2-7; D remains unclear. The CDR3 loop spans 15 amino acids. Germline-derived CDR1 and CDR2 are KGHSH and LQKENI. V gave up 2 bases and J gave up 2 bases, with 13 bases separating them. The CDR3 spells CASSPALSGTYEQYF. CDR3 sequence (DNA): TGTGCCAGCTCACCAGCCCTTTCAGGTACCTACGAGCAGTACTTC.

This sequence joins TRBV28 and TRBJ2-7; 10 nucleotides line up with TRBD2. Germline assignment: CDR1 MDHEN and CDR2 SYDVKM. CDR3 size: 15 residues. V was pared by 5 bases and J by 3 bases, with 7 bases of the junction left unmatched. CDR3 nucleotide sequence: TGTGCCAGCAGTGACCTGGCTAGCGGGGGCTACGAGCAGTACTTC. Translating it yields CASSDLASGGYEQYF.

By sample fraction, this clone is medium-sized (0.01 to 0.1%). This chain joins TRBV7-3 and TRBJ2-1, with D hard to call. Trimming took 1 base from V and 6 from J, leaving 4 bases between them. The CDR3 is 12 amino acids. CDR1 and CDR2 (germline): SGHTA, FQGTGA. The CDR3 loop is CASSLMANEQFF. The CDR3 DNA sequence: TGTGCCAGCAGCTTAATGGCCAATGAGCAGTTCTTC.